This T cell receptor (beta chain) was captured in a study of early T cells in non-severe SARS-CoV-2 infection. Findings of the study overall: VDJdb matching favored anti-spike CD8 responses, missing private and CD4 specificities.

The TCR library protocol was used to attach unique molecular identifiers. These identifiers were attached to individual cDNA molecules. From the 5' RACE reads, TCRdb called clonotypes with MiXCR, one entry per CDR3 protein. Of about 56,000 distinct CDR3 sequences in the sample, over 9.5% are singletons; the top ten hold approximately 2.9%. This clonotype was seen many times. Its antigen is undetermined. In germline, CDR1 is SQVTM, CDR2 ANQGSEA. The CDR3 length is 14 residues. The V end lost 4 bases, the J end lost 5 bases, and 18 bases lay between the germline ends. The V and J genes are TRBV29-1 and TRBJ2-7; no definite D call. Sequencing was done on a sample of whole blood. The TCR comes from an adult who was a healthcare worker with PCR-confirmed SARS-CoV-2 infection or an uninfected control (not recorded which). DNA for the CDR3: TGCAGCGTTGCCGGGCAGGCTCCCTGGGACGAGCAGTACTTC. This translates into CSVAGQAPWDEQYF.